This T cell receptor (beta chain) was documented in a study of blood T cell repertoires in COVID-19. The overall study: Some COVID-19 samples were acute and others convalescent; all came from the United States, Italy and Spain. PBMCs, B-cell-depleted T cells, or T cells were the source of the cDNA or gDNA that made up the material.

Per the study methods: From reference gene primer amplification, estimates of nucleated cell counts were derived. Sequencing used immunoSEQ multiplex PCR; TCRdb keeps in-frame clones, though not all of them. Clonal size and the V and J genes are those of that table, whereas D and trimming came from the DNA. The sample carries 25,000 to 30,000 clones, about 75% recorded once. The germline V gene encodes CDR1 MGHDK and CDR2 SYGVNS. The length of the CDR3 is 14 residues. After removal of 6 bases from V and 3 bases from J, the junction contained 6 bases not matched to a gene. The sequencing sample was made of peripheral blood. This sequence was found in an elderly man with active or convalescent COVID-19. This chain joins TRBV25-1 and TRBJ2-7, with TRBD1 matching over 9 bases. DNA for the CDR3: TGTGCCAGCAGCAAACAGGGGGCCCTCTACGAGCAGTACTTC. This gives the protein CASSKQGALYEQYF.